This T cell receptor beta chain is drawn from a study of human T cells and chemical hapten exposure. Time point reported: pre-sensitization, week 0. Treatment indicated: therapeutic diphenylcyclopropenone sensitization with weekly scalp DPC. This clonotype occurred a few times. The ends were cut back, 0 bases at V and 3 bases at J, with 13 bases in the middle. This CDR3 contains 16 residues. From germline, CDR1 is SGHRS and CDR2 YFSETQ. TCRdb reanalysed the RACE reads using MiXCR and keeps one entry per CDR3 protein. The table lists fewer than 300,000 distinct CDR3 sequences, around 7% of them singletons.

The chain has TRBV5-1 and TRBJ2-1, with unresolved D. The input for sequencing was whole blood, taken in connection with sensitization to the hapten diphenylcyclopropenone (DPC). This clonotype was sampled from a man between 18 and 29 years old with alopecia areata. Some clones in this sample may be carry-over from other donors' samples. This chain's CDR3 is CASSLASFANYNEQFF. The CDR3 DNA is TGCGCCAGCAGCTTGGCCTCTTTCGCAAACTACAATGAGCAGTTCTTC.